The clone carrying this T cell receptor beta chain has a handful of counts. This sample stems from a study of blood T cell repertoires in COVID-19. Across the whole study: Researchers got acute and convalescent COVID-19 samples from the United States, Italy and Spain. PBMCs, B-cell-depleted T cells, or T cells provided the cDNA or gDNA that made up the material.

TCRdb's copy holds only in-frame clones and misses some; the assay was immunoSEQ multiplex PCR. In the table there are about 200,000 clones, roughly 90% of which are singletons. J was trimmed by 2 bases and V by 6 bases; bases with no gene match: 6. The CDR3 spans 15 residues. Looked up from germline, CDR1 is SNHLY and CDR2 is FYNNEI. This clonotype was sampled from a man between 18 and 29 years old with active or convalescent COVID-19. V gene TRBV2 combines with J gene TRBJ2-7; 11 bases align to TRBD2. Material: peripheral blood. This chain's CDR3 is CASRAGLAGPYEQYF. The DNA of the CDR3 is TGTGCCAGCAGGGCAGGACTAGCGGGTCCCTACGAGCAGTACTTC.